This T cell receptor beta chain was retrieved from a study of blood T cell repertoires in COVID-19. Study information: Spain, Italy and the United States supplied samples that represented acute and convalescent COVID-19. Nucleic acid was either cDNA or gDNA, and it came from T cells, B-cell-depleted T cells, or PBMCs.

CDR1 PRHDT and CDR2 FYEKMQ come from the germline V gene (reference sequence). This CDR3 is built from 13 residues. V lost 2 bases and J lost 4, with 8 bases in between. Followed longitudinally, the Seattle patients had been enrolled during active infection. Sequenced by immunoSEQ multiplex PCR; TCRdb stores in-frame clones only, minus some. The profile shows 200,000 to 250,000 clones, 82% of them singletons. V is TRBV13 and J is TRBJ1-1, with D hard to call. Sample: peripheral blood. The origin of this receptor is a woman aged 70-85 years with COVID-19, enrolled during active disease. CDR3 sequence: CASSLRGSTEAFF. The DNA of the CDR3 is TGTGCCAGCAGCTTACGGGGTTCCACTGAAGCTTTCTTT.